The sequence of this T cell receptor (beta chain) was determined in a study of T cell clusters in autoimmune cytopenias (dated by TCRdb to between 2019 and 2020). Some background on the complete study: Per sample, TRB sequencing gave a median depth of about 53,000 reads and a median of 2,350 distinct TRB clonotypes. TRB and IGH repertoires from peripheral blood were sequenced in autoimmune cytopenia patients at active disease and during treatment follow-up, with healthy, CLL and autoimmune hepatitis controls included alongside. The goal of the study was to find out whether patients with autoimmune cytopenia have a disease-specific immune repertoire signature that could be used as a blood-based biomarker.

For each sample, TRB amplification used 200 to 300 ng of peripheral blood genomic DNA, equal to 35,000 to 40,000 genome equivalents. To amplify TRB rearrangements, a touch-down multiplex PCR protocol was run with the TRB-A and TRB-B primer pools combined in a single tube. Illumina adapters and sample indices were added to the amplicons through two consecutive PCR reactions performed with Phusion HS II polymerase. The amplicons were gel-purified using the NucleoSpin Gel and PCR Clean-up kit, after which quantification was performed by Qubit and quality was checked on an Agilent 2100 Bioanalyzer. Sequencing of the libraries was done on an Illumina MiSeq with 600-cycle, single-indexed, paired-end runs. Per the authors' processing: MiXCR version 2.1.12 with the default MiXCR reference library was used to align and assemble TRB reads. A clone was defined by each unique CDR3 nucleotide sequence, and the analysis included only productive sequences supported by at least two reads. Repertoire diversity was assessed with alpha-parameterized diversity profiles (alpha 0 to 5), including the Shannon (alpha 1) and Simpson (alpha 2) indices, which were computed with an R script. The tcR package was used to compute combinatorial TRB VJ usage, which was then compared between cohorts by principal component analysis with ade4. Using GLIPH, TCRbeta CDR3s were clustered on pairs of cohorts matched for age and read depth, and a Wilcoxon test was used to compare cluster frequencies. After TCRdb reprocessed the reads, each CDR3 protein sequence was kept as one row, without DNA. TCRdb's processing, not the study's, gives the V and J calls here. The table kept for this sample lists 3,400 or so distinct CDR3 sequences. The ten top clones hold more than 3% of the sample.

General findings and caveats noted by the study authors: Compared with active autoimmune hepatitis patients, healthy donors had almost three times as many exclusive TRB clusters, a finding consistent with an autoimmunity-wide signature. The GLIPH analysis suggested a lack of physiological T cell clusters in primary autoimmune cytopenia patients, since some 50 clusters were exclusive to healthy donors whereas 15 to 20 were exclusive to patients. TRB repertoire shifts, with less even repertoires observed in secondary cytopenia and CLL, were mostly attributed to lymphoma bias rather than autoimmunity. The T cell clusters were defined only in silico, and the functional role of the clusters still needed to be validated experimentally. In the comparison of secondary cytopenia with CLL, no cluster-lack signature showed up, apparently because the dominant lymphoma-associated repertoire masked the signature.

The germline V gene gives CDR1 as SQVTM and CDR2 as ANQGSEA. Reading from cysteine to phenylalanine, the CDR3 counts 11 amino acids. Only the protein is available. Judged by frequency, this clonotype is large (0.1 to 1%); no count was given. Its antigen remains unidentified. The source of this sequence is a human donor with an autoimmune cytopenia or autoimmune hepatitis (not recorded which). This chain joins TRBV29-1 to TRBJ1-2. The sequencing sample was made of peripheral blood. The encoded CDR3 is CSVEDPNGYTF.